Each of the 29 T cell receptor beta chains below was sequenced from the same sample in a study of cytomegalovirus exposure and HLA in healthy donors. Data came from immunoSEQ multiplex PCR; TCRdb stores just in-frame clones and leaves some out. The data contain 55,000 to 70,000 clones, roughly 90% of them singletons. The specimen was PBMCs. The receptors were gathered from a woman under 40 in good health and CMV-seronegative.

The rearrangement links TRBV6-4 to TRBJ2-3; perhaps TRBD2 as D (5 bases). CDR3 length equals 15 residues. The germline V gene has CDR1 MRHNA and CDR2 SNTAGT. The V end was cut by 3 bases, the J end by 1 base, with 11 bases between. In nucleotides, the CDR3 is TGTGCCAGCAGTGAGGGTGGGAGTGGCACAGATACGCAGTATTTT. Translated, it gives CASSEGGSGTDTQYF.

The V call is TRBV6-5, the J call TRBJ2-7; 7 bases are a match to TRBD1. CDR1 and CDR2 from the germline V gene are MNHEY and SVGAGI. The CDR3 is made up of 12 amino acids. Trimming at V came to 5 bases and at J to 5 bases, leaving 3 bases not matched to a gene. The CDR3, as DNA: TGTGCCAGCAGTCAACAGGGGAACGAGCAGTACTTC. Translated, it gives CASSQQGNEQYF.

The chain links TRBV27 to TRBJ2-7; 8 bases fit TRBD1. With V trimmed by 5 bases and J by 3 bases, 6 bases remained unmatched. The V gene's germline CDR1 is MNHEY and CDR2 SMNVEV (reference sequence). The CDR3 has 14 amino acids. CDR3 protein: CASSLGQVSYEQYF. CDR3 sequence (DNA): TGTGCCAGCAGTCTGGGACAGGTTAGCTACGAGCAGTACTTC.

The rearrangement joins TRBV6-1 to TRBJ1-2, with TRBD1 identical over 7 bases. The trim removed 8 bases at V and 6 bases at J, leaving 9 bases unmatched. Germline V gives CDR1 MNHNS, CDR2 SASEGT. This CDR3 has 13 amino acids. In nucleotides, the CDR3 is TGTGCCAGCTCGACAGGGATCTATAATGGCTACACCTTC. Amino acid sequence: CASSTGIYNGYTF.

This sequence joins TRBV9 and TRBJ2-1; 10 bases are shared with TRBD2. The CDR3 totals 16 residues. V dropped 1 base and J dropped 8; count of bases not matched to a gene: 9. Germline assignment: CDR1 SGDLS and CDR2 YYNGEE. Here the CDR3 reads CASSVLAGEIPDEQFF. For the CDR3, the DNA is TGTGCCAGCAGCGTACTAGCGGGAGAGATCCCGGATGAGCAGTTCTTC.

The gene calls are TRBV6-1 and TRBJ1-2; 12 bases fit TRBD1. The CDR3 sequence is 17 residues long. In germline, CDR1 is MNHNS, CDR2 SASEGT. V was pared by 4 bases and J by 4 bases, with 10 bases of the junction left unmatched. In DNA, the CDR3 is TGTGCCAGCAGTGCCTGGGACAGGGGGCTCCAACCCTATGGCTACACCTTC. Translation: CASSAWDRGLQPYGYTF.

V and J are TRBV28 and TRBJ1-5; 7 bases agree with TRBD1. This CDR3 has 18 amino acids. Per the germline V gene, CDR1 is MDHEN and CDR2 is SYDVKM. V shed 5 bases and J 0 bases; nucleotides not matched to a gene: 13. CDR3 region: CASSGSGQSLYSNQPQHF. CDR3 DNA: TGTGCCAGCAGTGGTTCGGGACAGTCCCTCTATAGCAATCAGCCCCAGCATTTT.

The rearrangement uses TRBV6-4 and TRBJ2-2; 7 bases line up with TRBD2. V shed 8 bases, J shed 4 bases, and the junction held 13 bases outside the gene matches. The CDR3 covers 16 residues. From germline, CDR1 is MRHNA and CDR2 SNTAGT. The CDR3 DNA is TGTGCCAGCCGTCTGGAGGCCGGCGGGAGCACCGGGGAGCTGTTTTTT. Protein: CASRLEAGGSTGELFF.

This chain uses TRBV6-5 with TRBJ1-5; D gene ambiguous. There are 15 residues in the CDR3. Trimming left V 0 bases short and J 5 bases short, with 11 bases between. Looked up from germline, CDR1 is MNHEY and CDR2 is SVGAGI. The CDR3 reads CASSYSIYGDQPQHF. CDR3 nucleotide sequence: TGTGCCAGCAGTTACTCGATCTACGGGGATCAGCCCCAGCATTTT.

This chain uses TRBV7-6 with TRBJ2-2; no clear D gene. This CDR3 has 15 amino acids. Germline assignment: CDR1 SGHVS and CDR2 FNYEAQ. V was cut by 1 base and J by 6 bases, with 12 bases left in between. CDR3 nucleotides: TGTGCCAGCAGCTTAGGCGGCCCGTGGCCCGGGGAGCTGTTTTTT. Encoded protein: CASSLGGPWPGELFF.

CDR3 coding DNA: TGTGCCAGTAGTAGAACAGGGGGCACTGAAGCTTTCTTT. This translates into CASSRTGGTEAFF. The chain has TRBV19 and TRBJ1-1; 8 bases fit TRBD1. V trimming: 4 bases; J trimming: 4 bases; junction bases outside the gene matches: 2. The CDR3 totals 13 residues. CDR1 is LNHDA and CDR2 is SQIVND in the germline V gene (reference sequence).

The rearrangement joins TRBV28 to TRBJ2-5, with 8 bases fitting TRBD2. The CDR3 extends over 15 amino acids. Germline assignment: CDR1 MDHEN and CDR2 SYDVKM. Trimming at V came to 2 bases and at J to 6 bases, leaving 8 bases not matched to a gene. The DNA for the CDR3 is TGTGCCAGCAGTTTAGATCAAGCGGGAGCAAAGACCCAGTACTTC. Its translation is CASSLDQAGAKTQYF.

This clone has a handful of counts. This CDR3 is also generated by other DNA sequences in the sample. The chain uses TRBV10-1 and TRBJ2-7, with a tentative D call TRBD2 (5 bases). CDR3 length equals 13 residues. Trimming shortened V by 2 bases and J by 1 base, and 6 bases separated the two germline ends. Germline CDR1 is WNHNN and CDR2 is SYGVQD (reference sequence). CDR3 residues: CASSEGESYEQYF. In nucleotides, the CDR3 is TGCGCCAGCAGTGAGGGGGAGTCCTACGAGCAGTACTTC.

CDR3 DNA: TGTGCCTGGAGTTCGGGGGAGGGCACCAACGAGCAGTACTTC. Translated: CAWSSGEGTNEQYF. The gene calls are TRBV30 and TRBJ2-7, with 7 bases matching TRBD2. V lost 2 bases and J lost 5; bases outside the gene matches: 9. The germline V gene encodes CDR1 GTSNPN and CDR2 SVGIG (reference sequence). The CDR3 covers 14 residues.

This CDR3 reads CASSHLAGGPNTQYF. The DNA for the CDR3 is TGTGCCAGCAGCCACCTAGCGGGAGGGCCGAATACGCAGTATTTT. The gene calls are TRBV6-6 and TRBJ2-3, with 12 positions matching TRBD2. The J segment lost 7 bases and the V segment lost 6 bases, leaving 8 bases of the junction unmatched. The CDR3 is 15 amino acids. Looked up from germline, CDR1 is MNHNY and CDR2 is SVGAGI (reference sequence).

The chain carries TRBV5-1 and TRBJ2-1; TRBD2 aligns across 14 bases. The CDR3 runs to 17 residues. V lost 0 bases and J lost 7; bases outside the gene matches: 6. Germline V gene data show CDR1 as SGHRS and CDR2 as YFSETQ. The CDR3 region has the DNA TGCGCCAGCAGCTTGGGAGGGACTAGCGGGAGAAGGAATGAGCAGTTCTTC. It translates to CASSLGGTSGRRNEQFF.

The chain carries TRBV5-8 and TRBJ2-1; a possible D gene is TRBD2 (6 bases). V was clipped by 3 bases and J by 7 bases, with 8 bases between them. Germline loops: CDR1 SGHTS, CDR2 YDEGEE. This CDR3 region has 12 residues. The CDR3 region is CASSYSGNEQFF. CDR3 in DNA: TGTGCCAGCAGCTACAGCGGGAATGAGCAGTTCTTC.

This clone was observed once. This chain joins TRBV25-1 and TRBJ2-2, with 8 nucleotides matching TRBD1. With 6 bases clipped from V and 3 bases from J, the junction kept 3 bases outside the gene matches. CDR1 and CDR2 (germline): MGHDK, SYGVNS. The CDR3 contains 14 residues. The CDR3 nucleotides read TGTGCCAGCAGACCACAGGGGGACACCGGGGAGCTGTTTTTT. Residues: CASRPQGDTGELFF.

The J gene is TRBJ2-7, the V gene TRBV6-5; 9 nucleotides line up with TRBD2. Germline V gene sequence: CDR1 MNHEY, CDR2 SVGAGI. Trimming removed 5 bases from V and 3 bases from J; junction bases left unmatched: 5. CDR3 length: 14 residues. The CDR3 nucleotides read TGTGCCAGCAGTCCTAGCGGGGAAATCTACGAGCAGTACTTC. Translated, it gives CASSPSGEIYEQYF.

The chain couples TRBV27 to TRBJ1-3; D call uncertain. V was clipped by 4 bases and J by 2 bases, with 9 bases between them. The CDR3 length is 14 residues. Germline V gene data show CDR1 as MNHEY and CDR2 as SMNVEV (reference sequence). This chain's CDR3 is CASSSRDAGNTIYF. DNA of the CDR3: TGTGCCAGCAGTTCTCGGGATGCTGGAAACACCATATATTTT.

The rearrangement uses TRBV27 and TRBJ1-2; possibly TRBD1 for D (6 bases). The CDR3 loop spans 16 amino acids. The V gene lost 4 bases and the J gene lost 6 bases, with 21 bases spanning the gap. The germline gives CDR1 MNHEY, CDR2 SMNVEV (reference sequence). The CDR3 region is CASSSHRESLSDGYTF. The CDR3 DNA reads as TGTGCCAGCAGTTCACACAGGGAATCTTTGTCCGATGGCTACACCTTC.

V and J are TRBV10-3 and TRBJ2-7, with 9 bases lining up with TRBD1. The length of the CDR3 is 13 residues. Germline CDR1 is ENHRY and CDR2 is SYGVKD. The V and J ends lost 4 bases and 5 bases, in that order; junction bases with no gene match: 3. Written as DNA, the CDR3 is TGTGCCATCAGTGTCGACAGGGGGAACGAGCAGTACTTC. It translates to CAISVDRGNEQYF.

The rearrangement links TRBV5-1 to TRBJ1-5, with no clear D. Germline CDR1 and CDR2: SGHRS and YFSETQ. The V end was cut by 0 bases, the J end by 3 bases, with 4 bases between. This CDR3 spans 13 amino acids. The CDR3 DNA reads TGCGCCAGCAGCTTGGACAACAATCAGCCCCAGCATTTT. This encodes CASSLDNNQPQHF. Variable domain in full (rest from reference TRBV5-1 and TRBJ1-5): KAGVTQTPRYLIKTRGQQVTLSCSPISGHRSVSWYQQTPGQGLQFLFEYFSETQRNKGNFPGRFSGRQFSNSRSEMNVSTLELGDSALYLCASSLDNNQPQHFGDGTRLSIL.

The chain couples TRBV6-5 to TRBJ1-4; the D gene is possibly TRBD1 (6 bases). Germline values: CDR1 MNHEY, CDR2 SVGAGI. The CDR3 spans 16 residues. Trimming removed 1 base from V and 8 bases from J, with 17 bases in between. CDR3 in DNA: TGTGCCAGCAGTTACTATGCAAGGGGGGGGGAAGAAAAACTGTTTTTT. Its protein product is CASSYYARGGEEKLFF.

V and J are TRBV19 and TRBJ2-6; D possibly corresponds to TRBD1 (5 bases). The CDR3 covers 14 residues. Per germline, CDR1 LNHDA and CDR2 SQIVND (reference sequence). V was trimmed by 7 bases and J by 4 bases, leaving 11 bases between them. CDR3: CASTQGSGANVLTF. DNA for the CDR3: TGTGCCAGTACTCAGGGTTCCGGGGCCAACGTCCTGACTTTC.

J is TRBJ2-5 and V is TRBV2; D is perhaps TRBD2 (7 bases). Germline CDR1 is SNHLY and CDR2 is FYNNEI. V was shortened by 6 bases and J by 7 bases, with 21 bases between the two germline ends. This CDR3 is built from 15 residues. Written as DNA, the CDR3 is TGTGCCAGCAGCCGAACTCCGGGGGGCTCAGGGACCCAGTACTTC. It yields the protein CASSRTPGGSGTQYF.

The chain has TRBV18 and TRBJ2-1; no firm D call. Germline V lookup: CDR1 KGHSH, CDR2 LQKENI. This CDR3 region has 11 residues. Trimming removed 6 bases at V and 9 bases at J, with 9 bases between. This CDR3 is CASSPNIEQFF. Here the CDR3 DNA reads TGTGCCAGCTCCCCTAATATTGAGCAGTTCTTC.

J is TRBJ2-7 and V is TRBV7-2, with D perhaps TRBD1 (6 bases). V was cut by 5 bases and J by 9 bases, with 20 bases left in between. Per germline, CDR1 SGHTA and CDR2 FQGNSA. The CDR3 has 14 amino acids. The CDR3 DNA reads as TGTGCCAGCAGCCCATTGACAGGACCCACGGGGCAGTACTTC. Translated: CASSPLTGPTGQYF.

The rearrangement links TRBV4-2 to TRBJ2-3, with D perhaps matching TRBD2 (6 bases). V shed 5 bases and J shed 6 bases, with 21 bases lying between them. Germline-derived CDR1 and CDR2 are LGHNA and YNFKEQ. The CDR3 is 16 residues long. DNA for the CDR3: TGTGCCAGCAGCACTGCCGGGACTCAGAATAGGGATACGCAGTATTTT. Its protein product is CASSTAGTQNRDTQYF.